This passage covers 2 T cell receptor beta chains from one sample sequenced in a study of cytomegalovirus exposure and HLA in healthy donors. It was with 60 Vbeta and 13 Jbeta primers that the PCR ran. Produced via immunoSEQ multiplex PCR; TCRdb's table is partial and in-frame only. The sample contains 100,000 or so clones, 75% to 90% of which appear only once. Sequencing used PBMCs. The receptors originated from a man aged 25 to 45 in good health and CMV-seronegative.

This clone has only a few counts. The chain uses TRBV6-5 and TRBJ2-7; D is uncertain. CDR1 and CDR2 (germline): MNHEY, SVGAGI. V lost 2 bases to trimming and J lost 0 bases, with 8 bases between them. This CDR3 is built from 14 residues. The DNA for the CDR3 is TGTGCCAGCAGTTACAGCGTGGGCTCCTACGAGCAGTACTTC. This codes for CASSYSVGSYEQYF.

The V gene is TRBV5-1, the J gene TRBJ1-1; the D gene is possibly TRBD1 (5 bases). CDR1 and CDR2 (germline): SGHRS, YFSETQ. V was clipped by 4 bases and J by 0 bases, with 13 bases between them. This CDR3 is built from 15 residues. The CDR3 loop is CASSPEGILNTEAFF. CDR3 DNA: TGCGCCAGCAGCCCGGAGGGGATACTGAACACTGAAGCTTTCTTT.